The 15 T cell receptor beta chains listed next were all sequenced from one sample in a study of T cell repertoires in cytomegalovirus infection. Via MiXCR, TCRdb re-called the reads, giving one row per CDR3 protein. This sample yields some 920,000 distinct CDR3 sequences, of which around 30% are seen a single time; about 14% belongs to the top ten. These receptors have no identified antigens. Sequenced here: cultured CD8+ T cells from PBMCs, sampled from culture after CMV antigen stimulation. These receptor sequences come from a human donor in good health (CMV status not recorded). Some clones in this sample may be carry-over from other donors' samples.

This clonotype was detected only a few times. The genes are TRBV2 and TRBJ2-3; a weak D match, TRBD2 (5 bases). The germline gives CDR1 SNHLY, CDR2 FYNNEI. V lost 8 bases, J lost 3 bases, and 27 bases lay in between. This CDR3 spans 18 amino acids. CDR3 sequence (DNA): TGTGCCAGCCTCTCAGGACTGGTGGGGTCCGGATTTACAGATACGCAGTATTTT. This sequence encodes CASLSGLVGSGFTDTQYF.

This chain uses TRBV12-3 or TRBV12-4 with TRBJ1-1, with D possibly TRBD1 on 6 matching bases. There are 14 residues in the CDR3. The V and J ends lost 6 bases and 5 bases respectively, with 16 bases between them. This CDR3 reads CASRYPGGRTEAFF. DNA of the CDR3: TGTGCCAGCAGGTATCCGGGGGGCCGGACTGAAGCTTTCTTT.

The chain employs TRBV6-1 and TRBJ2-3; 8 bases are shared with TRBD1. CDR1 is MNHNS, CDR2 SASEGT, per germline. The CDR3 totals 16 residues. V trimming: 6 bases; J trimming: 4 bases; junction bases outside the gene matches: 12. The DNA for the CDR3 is TGTGCCAGCAGGATTTCACAGGGGGTAGGTGCAGATACGCAGTATTTT. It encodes CASRISQGVGADTQYF.

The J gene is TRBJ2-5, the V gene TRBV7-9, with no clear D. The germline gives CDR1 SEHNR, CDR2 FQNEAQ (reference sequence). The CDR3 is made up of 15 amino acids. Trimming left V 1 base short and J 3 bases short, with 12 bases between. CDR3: CASSLEPGRKETQYF. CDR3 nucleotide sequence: TGTGCCAGCAGCTTAGAGCCAGGTCGAAAAGAGACCCAGTACTTC.

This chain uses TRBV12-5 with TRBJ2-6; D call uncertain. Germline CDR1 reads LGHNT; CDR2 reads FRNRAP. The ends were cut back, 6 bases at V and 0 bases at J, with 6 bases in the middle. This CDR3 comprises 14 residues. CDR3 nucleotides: TGTGCTAGTGGGCAGAGCTCTGGGGCCAACGTCCTGACTTTC. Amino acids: CASGQSSGANVLTF.

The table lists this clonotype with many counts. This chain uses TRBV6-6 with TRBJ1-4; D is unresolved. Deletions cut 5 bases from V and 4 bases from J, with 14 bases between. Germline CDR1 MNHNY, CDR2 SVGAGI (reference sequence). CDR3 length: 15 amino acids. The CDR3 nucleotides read TGTGCCAGCAGTAAGGACGCCGTCCATAATGAAAAACTGTTTTTT. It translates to CASSKDAVHNEKLFF.

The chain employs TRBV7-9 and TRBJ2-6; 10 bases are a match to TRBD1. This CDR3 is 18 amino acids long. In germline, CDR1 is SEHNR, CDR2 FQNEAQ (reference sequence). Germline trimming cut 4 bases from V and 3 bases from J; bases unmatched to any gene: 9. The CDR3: CASSSPGTGEGGANVLTF. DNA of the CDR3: TGTGCCAGCAGCTCCCCCGGGACAGGGGAAGGTGGGGCCAACGTCCTGACTTTC.

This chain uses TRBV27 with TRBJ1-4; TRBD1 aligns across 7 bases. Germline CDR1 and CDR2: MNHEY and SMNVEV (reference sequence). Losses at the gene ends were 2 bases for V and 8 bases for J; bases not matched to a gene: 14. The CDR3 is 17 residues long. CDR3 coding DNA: TGTGCCAGCAGTTTAAACTCCGGGGACAGTAGGGAAGAAAAACTGTTTTTT. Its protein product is CASSLNSGDSREEKLFF.

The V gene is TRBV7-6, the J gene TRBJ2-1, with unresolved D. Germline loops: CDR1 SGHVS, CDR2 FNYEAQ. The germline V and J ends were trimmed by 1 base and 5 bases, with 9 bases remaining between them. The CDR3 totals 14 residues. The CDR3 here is CASSLVDNNNEQFF. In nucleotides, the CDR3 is TGTGCCAGCAGCTTAGTAGACAATAACAATGAGCAGTTCTTC.

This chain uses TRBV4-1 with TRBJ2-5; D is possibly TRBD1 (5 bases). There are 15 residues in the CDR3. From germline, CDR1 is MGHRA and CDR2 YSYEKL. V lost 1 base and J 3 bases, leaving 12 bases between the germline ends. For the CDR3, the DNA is TGCGCCAGCAGCCAAGCCGAGCGACAGAAAGAGACCCAGTACTTC. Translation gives CASSQAERQKETQYF.

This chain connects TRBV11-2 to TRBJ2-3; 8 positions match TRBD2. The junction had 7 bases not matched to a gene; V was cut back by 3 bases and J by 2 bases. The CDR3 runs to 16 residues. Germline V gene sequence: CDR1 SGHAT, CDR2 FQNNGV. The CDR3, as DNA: TGTGCCAGCAGCTTCTGGGGCGGGGGGCCCACAGATACGCAGTATTTT. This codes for CASSFWGGGPTDTQYF.

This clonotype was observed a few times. Here the CDR3 reads CASSLLELSSYNEQFF. In nucleotides, the CDR3 is TGTGCCAGCAGTCTGTTGGAACTTAGCTCCTACAATGAGCAGTTCTTC. This chain joins TRBV6-2 or TRBV6-3 and TRBJ2-1, with unresolved D. CDR1 is MNHEY, CDR2 SVGEGT, per germline. Trimming took off 5 bases at V and 0 bases at J, with 14 bases between the two ends. This CDR3 spans 16 amino acids.

This CDR3 reads CASSLFSAEAFF. In nucleotides, the CDR3 is TGTGCCAGCAGTTTATTTTCAGCTGAAGCTTTCTTT. The chain recombines TRBV28 with TRBJ1-1; no clear D. The CDR3 runs to 12 residues. CDR1 is MDHEN, CDR2 SYDVKM, per germline. The V end was cut by 1 base, the J end by 6 bases, with 6 bases between.

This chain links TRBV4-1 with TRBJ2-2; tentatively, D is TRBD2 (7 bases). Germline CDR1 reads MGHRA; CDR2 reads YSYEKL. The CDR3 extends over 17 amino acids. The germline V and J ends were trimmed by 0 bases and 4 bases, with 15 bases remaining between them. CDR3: CASSQDRGGAFTGELFF. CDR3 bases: TGCGCCAGCAGCCAAGATCGAGGGGGGGCCTTCACCGGGGAGCTGTTTTTT.

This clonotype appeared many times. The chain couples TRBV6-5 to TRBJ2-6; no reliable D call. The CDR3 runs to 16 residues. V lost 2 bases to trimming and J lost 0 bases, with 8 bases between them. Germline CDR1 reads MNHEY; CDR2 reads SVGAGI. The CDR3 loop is CASSYGRPSGANVLTF. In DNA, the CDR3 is TGTGCCAGCAGTTACGGCCGTCCCTCTGGGGCCAACGTCCTGACTTTC.